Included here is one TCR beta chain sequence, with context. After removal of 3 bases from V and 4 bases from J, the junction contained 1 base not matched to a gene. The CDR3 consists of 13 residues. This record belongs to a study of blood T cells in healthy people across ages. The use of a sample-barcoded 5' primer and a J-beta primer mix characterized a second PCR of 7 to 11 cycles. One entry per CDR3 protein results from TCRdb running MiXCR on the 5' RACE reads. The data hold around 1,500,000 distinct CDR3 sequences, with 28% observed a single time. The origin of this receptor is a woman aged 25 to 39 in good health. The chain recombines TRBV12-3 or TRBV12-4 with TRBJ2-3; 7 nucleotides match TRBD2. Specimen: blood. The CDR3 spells CASSFGRADTQYF. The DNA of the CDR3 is TGTGCCAGCAGTTTTGGGAGGGCAGATACGCAGTATTTT.